Shown below are 23 T cell receptor beta chains from a single sample sequenced in a study of blood T cells in healthy people across ages. Primed by a sample-barcoded 5' primer and a J-beta primer mix, a second PCR proceeded for 7 to 11 cycles. MiXCR, run by TCRdb on the 5' RACE reads, gives a single entry per CDR3 protein. The repertoire holds more than 800,000 distinct CDR3 sequences, with about 28% as singletons. The sample was blood. These receptors all stem from a woman of 80 years or more in good health.

This clonotype was observed a few times. A much larger clone is a single base away; this may be a read error. The chain has TRBV12-3 or TRBV12-4 and TRBJ2-1; 10 bases align to TRBD2. J gave up 6 bases and V 7 bases, and 6 bases lay outside the gene matches. The CDR3 consists of 14 residues. The CDR3 is CASNPGLASNEQFF. For the CDR3, the DNA is TGTGCCAGCAATCCGGGACTAGCGAGCAATGAGCAGTTCTTC.

J is TRBJ2-3 and V is TRBV11-3; D gene uncertain. This CDR3 has 14 amino acids. Deletions cut 3 bases from V and 3 bases from J, with 10 bases between. The germline V gene has CDR1 SGHNT and CDR2 YENEEA. DNA for the CDR3: TGTGCCAGCAGCTTTTGGGGATCTACAGATACGCAGTATTTT. Its protein product is CASSFWGSTDTQYF.

This clonotype has more than one count but fewer than ten. Germline and junction disagree at one end, which may indicate a read error. The rearrangement uses TRBV7-2 and TRBJ1-5; tentatively, D is TRBD1 (5 bases). CDR3 length: 13 amino acids. The germline V gene has CDR1 SGHTA and CDR2 FQGNSA. The CDR3 here is CASSFQGNHPQHF. The CDR3 DNA reads TGTGCCAGCAGCTTCCAGGGAAATCACCCCCAGCATTTT.

As concerns this clonotype: The junction and the germline gene differ at one end; a read error may be behind it. The gene calls are TRBV7-7 and TRBJ1-2, with 8 bases aligning to TRBD1. Germline CDR1 SSHAT, CDR2 FNYEAQ (reference sequence). CDR3 size: 16 residues. For the CDR3, the DNA is TGCGCCAGCAGCAATAAAAACGGGGGACAGGTCTATGGCTACACCTTC. Translation: CASSNKNGGQVYGYTF.

The chain has TRBV11-3 and TRBJ2-3; the match to TRBD2 covers 9 bases. V lost 0 bases, J lost 3 bases, and 7 bases stayed unmatched. The CDR3 totals 17 residues. The germline CDR1 and CDR2 sequences are SGHNT and YENEEA. CDR3 in DNA: TGTGCCAGCAGCTTAGAAGGAGGGCTAGCGGGAACAGATACGCAGTATTTT. It codes for CASSLEGGLAGTDTQYF.

There are a few counts of this clonotype. The chain links TRBV4-3 to TRBJ1-2; D gene unclear. The CDR3 runs to 16 residues. Per the germline V gene, CDR1 is LGHNA and CDR2 is YSLEER. The V end lost 0 bases, the J end lost 4 bases, and 15 bases lay between the germline ends. Here the CDR3 reads CASSQDGSSRRYGYTF. The CDR3 bases are TGCGCCAGCAGCCAAGATGGGAGTTCTAGACGCTATGGCTACACCTTC.

Many counts were recorded for this clonotype. This chain connects TRBV29-1 to TRBJ1-2; D is ambiguous. Germline loops: CDR1 SQVTM, CDR2 ANQGSEA. The ends were cut back, 7 bases at V and 6 bases at J, with 6 bases in the middle. The CDR3 extends over 9 amino acids. In DNA, the CDR3 is TGCAGCGCCGGGGATGGCTACACCTTC. This gives the protein CSAGDGYTF.

The genes are TRBV6-5 and TRBJ1-2; the D gene is possibly TRBD1 (5 bases). Looked up from germline, CDR1 is MNHEY and CDR2 is SVGAGI. V lost 6 bases and J lost 7, with 18 bases in between. The CDR3 contains 14 residues. This chain's CDR3 is CASRPMGGAAGYTF. CDR3 nucleotide sequence: TGTGCCAGCAGGCCGATGGGCGGGGCTGCTGGCTACACCTTC.

Remarks on this clonotype: A much larger clone is a single base away; this may be a read error. The V and J genes are TRBV7-9 and TRBJ1-1; 7 nucleotides agree with TRBD1. Germline assignment: CDR1 SEHNR and CDR2 FQNEAQ (reference sequence). There are 14 residues in the CDR3. The CDR3: CSSSPDRAPTEAFF. The CDR3 DNA is TGTTCCAGCAGCCCAGACAGGGCCCCCACTGAAGCTTTCTTT. Filled out from reference TRBV7-9 and TRBJ1-1, the complete variable domain reads DTGVSQNPRHKITKRGQNVTFRCDPISEHNRLYWYRQTLGQGPEFLTYFQNEAQLEKSRLLSDRFSAERPKGSFSTLEIQRTEQGDSAMYLCSSSPDRAPTEAFFGQGTRLTVV.

Remarks on this clonotype: This may be a read error, as it is one base from a much larger clone. The rearrangement joins TRBV6-5 to TRBJ2-1; TRBD2 aligns across 10 bases. The J segment lost 3 bases and the V segment lost 6 bases, leaving 5 bases of the junction unmatched. The CDR3 contains 15 residues. Germline loops: CDR1 MNHEY, CDR2 SVGAGI. The CDR3 sequence is CASRVTSGIYNEQFF. The CDR3 nucleotides are TGTGCCAGCAGGGTAACTAGCGGGATCTACAATGAGCAGTTCTTC.

In its sample, this clonotype was seen many times. The gene calls are TRBV7-9 and TRBJ2-3, with a weak D call TRBD2 (5 bases). V lost 2 bases and J lost 3, with 12 bases in between. Germline CDR1 SEHNR, CDR2 FQNEAQ (reference sequence). The CDR3 has 15 amino acids. DNA for the CDR3: TGTGCCAGCAGCTTAAATTCGGTAGCGACAGATACGCAGTATTTT. Encoded protein: CASSLNSVATDTQYF.

Many counts were recorded for this clonotype. The V and J genes are TRBV12-3 or TRBV12-4 and TRBJ1-2, with 7 nucleotides matching TRBD1. This CDR3 region has 15 residues. Losses at the gene ends were 1 base for V and 5 bases for J; bases not matched to a gene: 7. This CDR3 reads CASSLVQGVRYGYTF. DNA for the CDR3: TGTGCCAGCAGTTTAGTCCAGGGGGTTCGATATGGCTACACCTTC.

This clonotype was seen a handful of times. V and J are TRBV11-2 and TRBJ1-1; D gene unclear. The CDR3 contains 16 residues. The germline V and J ends were trimmed by 0 bases and 1 base, with 12 bases remaining between them. Germline V lookup: CDR1 SGHAT, CDR2 FQNNGV. The CDR3 region is CASSLDFIVGNTEAFF. DNA of the CDR3: TGTGCCAGCAGCTTAGATTTTATAGTCGGGAACACTGAAGCTTTCTTT.

The rearrangement uses TRBV7-9 and TRBJ2-1, with D maybe TRBD2 (6 bases). CDR1 is SEHNR, CDR2 FQNEAQ, per germline (reference sequence). The CDR3 contains 15 residues. V lost 4 bases, J lost 3 bases, and 13 bases lay in between. CDR3 bases: TGTGCCAGCAGCTCATCCGGGACTTTCTACAATGAGCAGTTCTTC. Its translation: CASSSSGTFYNEQFF.

This clonotype was seen ten or more times. The chain has TRBV4-2 and TRBJ1-2, with a possible D match to TRBD1 (5 bases). The V end lost 2 bases, the J end lost 8 bases, and 12 bases lay between the germline ends. This CDR3 has 13 residues. The germline V gene has CDR1 LGHNA and CDR2 YNFKEQ. CDR3 amino acids: CASSQMTTGGYTF. The CDR3 DNA reads TGTGCCAGCAGCCAAATGACAACAGGCGGCTACACCTTC.

This clonotype was detected ten times or more. The CDR3 loop reads CSARDSLQGGYTF. In DNA form, the CDR3 reads TGCAGTGCTAGAGACTCCCTACAGGGTGGCTACACCTTC. The V and J genes are TRBV20-1 and TRBJ1-2; D possibly corresponds to TRBD1 (6 bases). Trimming shortened V by 0 bases and J by 7 bases, and 12 bases separated the two germline ends. This CDR3 spans 13 amino acids. Per the germline V gene, CDR1 is DFQATT and CDR2 is SNEGSKA (reference sequence).

This clonotype occurred many times. With a much larger clone just one base away, this may be a read error. The chain is built from TRBV6-2 or TRBV6-3 and TRBJ2-1; no clear D. The assigned J gene may be wrong: the sequence end matches TRBJ2-7 better. CDR1 is MNHEY and CDR2 is SVGEGT in the germline V gene. The CDR3 is 15 residues long. The CDR3 nucleotides are TGTGCCAGCAGTTACCTAGGCGACTCCTACAATGAGCAGTACTTC. It translates to CASSYLGDSYNEQYF.

DNA for the CDR3: TGTGCCAGCAGCTTAGTGGCGGAAAATTCACCCCTCCACTTT. Encoded protein: CASSLVAENSPLHF. The gene calls are TRBV7-2 and TRBJ1-6; D uncertain. V gave up 1 base and J gave up 7 bases, with 8 bases separating them. There are 14 residues in the CDR3. Germline lookup yields CDR1 SGHTA and CDR2 FQGNSA.

This clonotype was seen many times. This chain links TRBV10-1 with TRBJ1-2, with D maybe TRBD1 (5 bases). The CDR3 length is 13 residues. V dropped 3 bases and J dropped 8 bases, with 13 bases sitting between them. CDR1 is WNHNN, CDR2 SYGVQD, per germline (reference sequence). In DNA form, the CDR3 reads TGCGCCAGCAGTGAAACCAGGGTTGAGGGCTACACCTTC. It codes for CASSETRVEGYTF.

This clonotype was picked up many times. This chain uses TRBV5-6 with TRBJ2-3, with 8 bases that match TRBD2. Germline lookup yields CDR1 SGHDT and CDR2 YYEEEE. The CDR3 is 15 residues long. Trimming cost V 3 bases and J 5 bases; bases outside gene matches: 8. CDR3 sequence reads: CASSSPGLGVDTQYF. The CDR3 DNA reads TGTGCCAGCAGCTCGCCGGGACTAGGAGTAGATACGCAGTATTTT. Full variable domain (remainder filled in from reference TRBV5-6 and TRBJ2-3): DAGVTQSPTHLIKTRGQQVTLRCSPKSGHDTVSWYQQALGQGPQFIFQYYEEEERQRGNFPDRFSGHQFPNYSSELNVNALLLGDSALYLCASSSPGLGVDTQYFGPGTRLTVL.

This clonotype was seen repeatedly, ten times or more. The chain links TRBV21-1 to TRBJ2-7; the table names TRBD1, a call not compared with the DNA. TRBV21-1 has pseudogene status. The CDR3 sequence is 15 residues long. The CDR3 loop is CASSKAGQSSYEQYF. The DNA for the CDR3 is TGTGCCAGCAGCAAAGCGGGACAAAGCTCCTACGAGCAGTACTTC.

This clonotype was counted between two and nine times. The chain joins TRBV7-3 to TRBJ2-1; no clear D. V lost 5 bases to trimming and J lost 10 bases, with 15 bases between them. Looked up from germline, CDR1 is SGHTA and CDR2 is FQGTGA. The CDR3 sequence is 13 residues long. In DNA, the CDR3 is TGTGCCAGCAGCCCCCCCCTCAGTTGGGAGCAGTTCTTC. It encodes CASSPPLSWEQFF.

This clonotype was observed many times. The V gene is TRBV29-1, the J gene TRBJ1-6; no clear D. The CDR3 is made up of 15 amino acids. Between the trimmed V and J ends, which lost 0 bases and 6 bases, there was a span of 12 bases. CDR1 SQVTM and CDR2 ANQGSEA come from the germline V gene. CDR3 amino acids: CSVEDLPGGNSPLHF. The CDR3 nucleotides read TGCAGCGTTGAAGATTTGCCAGGCGGTAATTCACCCCTCCACTTT. Filled out from reference TRBV29-1 and TRBJ1-6, the complete variable domain reads SAVISQKPSRDICQRGTSLTIQCQVDSQVTMMFWYRQQPGQSLTLIATANQGSEATYESGFVIDKFPISRPNLTFSTLTVSNMSPEDSSIYLCSVEDLPGGNSPLHFGNGTRLTVT.